This TCR beta chain was sequenced in a study of radiation and T cells in renal cell carcinoma. The data were produced by immunoSEQ multiplex PCR, yet TCRdb's version contains in-frame clones alone and is incomplete. This sample has roughly 92,000 clones, with approximately 82% found just once. As for time point: blood 4 weeks post-SBRT, at nephrectomy. The treatment here: 15 Gy SBRT to primary tumor, nephrectomy 4 weeks later. The CDR3 covers 16 residues. CDR1 is LGHNA, CDR2 YSLEER, per germline. V lost 0 bases to trimming and J lost 2 bases, with 8 bases between them. The clonotype originates from a man in his 60s with renal cell carcinoma. The sequencing here drew on blood, taken from a patient whose treatment included radiotherapy and nephrectomy. This chain uses TRBV4-3 with TRBJ2-6; D is possibly TRBD2 (5 bases). This chain's CDR3 is CASSQDLRAGANVLTF. The CDR3 region has the DNA TGCGCCAGCAGCCAAGATCTGAGGGCTGGGGCCAACGTCCTGACTTTC.